What follows is one T cell receptor beta chain and its context. Its specificity is unknown. The data originate from a study of brain T cells in children with intractable seizures. Per the germline V gene, CDR1 is SGHNT and CDR2 is YYREEE (reference sequence). This CDR3 is 12 amino acids long. Trimming took 3 bases from V and 11 from J, leaving 14 bases between them. Regarding time point: blood from clinic visit 5 months post-surgery; TSC patient then seizure free. Repertoires were generated with immunoSEQ multiplex PCR, while TCRdb's copy carries only in-frame clones and drops some. The sample shows under 400,000 clones, roughly 93% of them seen only once. Study observations and caveats: Viral specificity was inferred only from CDR3 similarity; HCMV serostatus was unknown.

Sequencing was performed on peripheral blood, taken approximately 5 months after surgery. The source is a boy in the first two years of life with tuberous sclerosis and intractable seizures. The J gene is TRBJ1-1, the V gene TRBV5-4; D possibly corresponds to TRBD1 (6 bases). The CDR3 nucleotides are TGTGCCAGCAGCTACGACAGGACCGGGGCTTTCTTT. Protein product: CASSYDRTGAFF.